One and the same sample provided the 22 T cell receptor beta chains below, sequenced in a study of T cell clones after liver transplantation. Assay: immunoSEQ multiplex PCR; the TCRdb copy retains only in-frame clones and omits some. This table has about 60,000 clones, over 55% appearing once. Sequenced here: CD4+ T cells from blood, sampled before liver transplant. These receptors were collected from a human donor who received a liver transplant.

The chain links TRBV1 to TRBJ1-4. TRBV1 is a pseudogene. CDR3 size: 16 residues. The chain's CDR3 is CTSSQAGPAEGEKLFF. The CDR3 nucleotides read TGCACCAGCAGCCAAGCGGGTCCCGCCGAGGGTGAAAAACTGTTTTTT.

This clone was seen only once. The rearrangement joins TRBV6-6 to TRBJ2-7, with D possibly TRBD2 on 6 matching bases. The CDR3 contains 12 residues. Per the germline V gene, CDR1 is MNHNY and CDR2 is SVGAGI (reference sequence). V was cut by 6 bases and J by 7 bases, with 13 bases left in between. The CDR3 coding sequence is TGTGCCAGCAGCACCGGCGGGGATGAGCAGTACTTC. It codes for CASSTGGDEQYF.

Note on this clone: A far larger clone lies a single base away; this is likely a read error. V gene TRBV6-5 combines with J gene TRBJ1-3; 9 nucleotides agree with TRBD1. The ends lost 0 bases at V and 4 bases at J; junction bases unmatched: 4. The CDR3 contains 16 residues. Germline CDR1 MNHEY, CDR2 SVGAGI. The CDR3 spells CASSYSGQGFGNTIYF. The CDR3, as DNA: TGTGCCAGCAGTTACTCGGGACAGGGCTTCGGAAACACCATATATTTT.

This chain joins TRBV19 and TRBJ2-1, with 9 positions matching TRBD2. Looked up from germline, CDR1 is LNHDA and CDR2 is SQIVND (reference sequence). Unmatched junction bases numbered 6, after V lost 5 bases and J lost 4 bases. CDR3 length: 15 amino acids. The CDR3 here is CASSSSLAGYNEQFF. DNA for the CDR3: TGTGCCAGTAGTTCCTCGCTAGCGGGGTACAATGAGCAGTTCTTC.

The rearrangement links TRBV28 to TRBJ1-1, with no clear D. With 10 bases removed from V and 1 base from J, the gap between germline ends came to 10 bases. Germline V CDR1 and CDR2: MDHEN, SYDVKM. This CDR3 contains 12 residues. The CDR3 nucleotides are TGTGCCACCTCCCAAGCGAACACTGAAGCTTTCTTT. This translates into CATSQANTEAFF.

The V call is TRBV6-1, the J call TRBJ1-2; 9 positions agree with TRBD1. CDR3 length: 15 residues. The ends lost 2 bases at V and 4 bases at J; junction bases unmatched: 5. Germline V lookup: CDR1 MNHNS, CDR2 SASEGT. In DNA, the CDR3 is TGTGCCAGCAGTGAATCCGGGACAGGGACCTATGGCTACACCTTC. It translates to CASSESGTGTYGYTF.

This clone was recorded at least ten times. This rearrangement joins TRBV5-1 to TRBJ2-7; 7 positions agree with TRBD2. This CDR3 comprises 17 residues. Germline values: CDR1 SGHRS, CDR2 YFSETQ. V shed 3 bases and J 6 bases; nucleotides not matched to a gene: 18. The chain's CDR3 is CASSSLEQGSPGGEQYF. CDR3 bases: TGCGCCAGCAGCTCCCTTGAGCAGGGATCCCCGGGAGGCGAGCAGTACTTC.

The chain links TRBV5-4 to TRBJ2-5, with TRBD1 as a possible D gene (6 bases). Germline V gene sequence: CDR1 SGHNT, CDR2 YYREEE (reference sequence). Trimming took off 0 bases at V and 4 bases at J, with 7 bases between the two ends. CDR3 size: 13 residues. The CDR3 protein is CASSLARGETQYF. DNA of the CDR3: TGTGCCAGCAGCTTGGCCAGGGGAGAGACCCAGTACTTC.

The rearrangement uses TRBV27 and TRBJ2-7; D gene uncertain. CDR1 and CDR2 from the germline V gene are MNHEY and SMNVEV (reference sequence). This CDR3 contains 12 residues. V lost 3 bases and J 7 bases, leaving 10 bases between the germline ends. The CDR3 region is CASSFGRSEQYF. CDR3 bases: TGTGCCAGCAGTTTCGGAAGGAGTGAGCAGTACTTC.

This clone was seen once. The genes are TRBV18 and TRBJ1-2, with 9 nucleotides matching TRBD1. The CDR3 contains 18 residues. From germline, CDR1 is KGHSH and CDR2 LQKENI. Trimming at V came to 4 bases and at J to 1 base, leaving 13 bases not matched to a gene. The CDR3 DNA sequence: TGTGCCAGCTCACGAGAACTCCCGGGACAGGGCGATAACTATGGCTACACCTTC. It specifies CASSRELPGQGDNYGYTF.

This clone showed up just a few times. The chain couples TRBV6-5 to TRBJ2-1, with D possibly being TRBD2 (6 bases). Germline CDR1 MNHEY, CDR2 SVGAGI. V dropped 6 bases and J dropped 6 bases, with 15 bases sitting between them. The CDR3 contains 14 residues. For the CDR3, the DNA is TGTGCCAGCAGCGGGACTCCTTGGGCCAATGAGCAGTTCTTC. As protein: CASSGTPWANEQFF.

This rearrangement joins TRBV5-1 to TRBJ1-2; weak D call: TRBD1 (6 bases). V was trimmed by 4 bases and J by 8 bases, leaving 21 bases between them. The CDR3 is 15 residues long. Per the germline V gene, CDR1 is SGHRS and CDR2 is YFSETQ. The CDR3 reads CASSRDTSRGGGYTF. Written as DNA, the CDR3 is TGCGCCAGCAGCCGGGACACTTCAAGGGGGGGAGGCTACACCTTC.

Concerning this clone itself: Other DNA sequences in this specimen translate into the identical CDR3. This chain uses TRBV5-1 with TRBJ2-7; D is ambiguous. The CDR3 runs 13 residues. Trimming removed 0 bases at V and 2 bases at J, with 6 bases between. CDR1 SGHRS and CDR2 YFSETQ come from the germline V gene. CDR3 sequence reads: CASSLDQTYEQYF. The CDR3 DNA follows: TGCGCCAGCAGCTTGGATCAGACCTACGAGCAGTACTTC.

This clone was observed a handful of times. The chain's CDR3 is CASTTGQGAYEQYF. As DNA, the CDR3 is TGTGCCAGCACTACCGGACAGGGGGCTTACGAGCAGTACTTC. The V call is TRBV28, the J call TRBJ2-7, with 11 positions matching TRBD1. The length of the CDR3 is 14 residues. J lost 4 bases, V lost 7 bases, and 6 bases had no gene match. Germline CDR1 MDHEN, CDR2 SYDVKM.

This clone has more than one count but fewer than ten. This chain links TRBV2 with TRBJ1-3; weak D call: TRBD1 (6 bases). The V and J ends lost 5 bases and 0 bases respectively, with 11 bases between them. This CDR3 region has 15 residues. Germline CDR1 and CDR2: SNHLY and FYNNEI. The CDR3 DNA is TGTGCCAGCAGTTCCCAGGGGCCCTCTGGAAACACCATATATTTT. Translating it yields CASSSQGPSGNTIYF.

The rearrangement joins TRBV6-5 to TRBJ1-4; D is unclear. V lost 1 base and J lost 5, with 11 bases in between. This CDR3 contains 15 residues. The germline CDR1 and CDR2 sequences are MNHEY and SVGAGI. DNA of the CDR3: TGTGCCAGCAGTTACTTTGGGCAGTTAAATGAAAAACTGTTTTTT. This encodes CASSYFGQLNEKLFF.

The CDR3 nucleotides are TGCGCCAGCAGCCAAGCCCCCGGACAGCTCTATAATTCACCCCTCCACTTT. Translated: CASSQAPGQLYNSPLHF. The genes are TRBV4-1 and TRBJ1-6, with D maybe TRBD1 (6 bases). The V gene's germline CDR1 is MGHRA and CDR2 YSYEKL. V lost 1 base to trimming and J lost 3 bases, with 13 bases between them. The CDR3 consists of 17 residues.

The CDR3 loop is CASSKDRGLTGELFF. The DNA of the CDR3 is TGTGCCAGTAGTAAGGACAGGGGGCTAACCGGGGAGCTGTTTTTT. The gene calls are TRBV19 and TRBJ2-2; 11 bases match TRBD1. The CDR3 extends over 15 amino acids. Per the germline V gene, CDR1 is LNHDA and CDR2 is SQIVND (reference sequence). J gave up 5 bases and V 4 bases, and 3 bases lay outside the gene matches.

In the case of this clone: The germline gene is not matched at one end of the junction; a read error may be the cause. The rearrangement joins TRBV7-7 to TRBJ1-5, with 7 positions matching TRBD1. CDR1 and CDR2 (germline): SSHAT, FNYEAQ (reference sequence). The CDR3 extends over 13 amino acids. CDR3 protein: CASSQYTGEPQHF. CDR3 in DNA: TGTGCTAGCAGCCAATACACAGGGGAGCCCCAGCATTTT. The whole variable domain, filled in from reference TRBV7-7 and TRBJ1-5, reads GAGVSQSPRYKVTKRGQDVTLRCDPISSHATLYWYQQALGQGPEFLTYFNYEAQPDKSGLPSDRFSAERPEGSISTLTIQRTEQRDSAMYRCASSQYTGEPQHFGDGTRLSIL.

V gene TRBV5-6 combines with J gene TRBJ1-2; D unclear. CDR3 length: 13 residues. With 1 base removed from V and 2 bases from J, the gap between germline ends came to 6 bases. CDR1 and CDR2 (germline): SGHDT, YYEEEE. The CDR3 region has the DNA TGTGCCAGCAGCTTGTCTCAGAACTATGGCTACACCTTC. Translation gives CASSLSQNYGYTF. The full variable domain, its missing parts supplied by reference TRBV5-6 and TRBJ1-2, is DAGVTQSPTHLIKTRGQQVTLRCSPKSGHDTVSWYQQALGQGPQFIFQYYEEEERQRGNFPDRFSGHQFPNYSSELNVNALLLGDSALYLCASSLSQNYGYTFGSGTRLTVV.

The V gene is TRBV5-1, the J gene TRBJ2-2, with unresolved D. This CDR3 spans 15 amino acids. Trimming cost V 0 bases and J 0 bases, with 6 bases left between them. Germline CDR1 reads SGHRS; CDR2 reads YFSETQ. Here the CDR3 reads CASSLVRSNTGELFF. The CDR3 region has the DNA TGCGCCAGCAGCTTGGTCAGGTCGAACACCGGGGAGCTGTTTTTT.

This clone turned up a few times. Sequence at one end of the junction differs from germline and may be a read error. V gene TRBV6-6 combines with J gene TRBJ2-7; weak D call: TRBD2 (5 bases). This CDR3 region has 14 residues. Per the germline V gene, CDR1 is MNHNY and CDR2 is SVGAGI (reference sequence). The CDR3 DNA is TGTGCCAGCACCCCACAGCGGTTCTCCCACGAGCAGTACTTC. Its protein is CASTPQRFSHEQYF.